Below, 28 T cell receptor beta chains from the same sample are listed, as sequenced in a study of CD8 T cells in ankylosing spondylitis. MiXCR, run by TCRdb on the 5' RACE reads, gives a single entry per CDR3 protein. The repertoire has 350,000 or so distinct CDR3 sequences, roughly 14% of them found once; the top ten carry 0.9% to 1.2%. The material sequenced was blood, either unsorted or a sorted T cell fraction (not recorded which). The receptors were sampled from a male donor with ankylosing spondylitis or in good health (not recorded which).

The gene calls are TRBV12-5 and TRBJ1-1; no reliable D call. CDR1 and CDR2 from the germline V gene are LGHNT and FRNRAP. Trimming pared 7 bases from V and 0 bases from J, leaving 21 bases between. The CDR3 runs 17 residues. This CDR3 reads CASVGGGPDGMNTEAFF. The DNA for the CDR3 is TGTGCTAGTGTGGGAGGTGGACCGGACGGCATGAACACTGAAGCTTTCTTT.

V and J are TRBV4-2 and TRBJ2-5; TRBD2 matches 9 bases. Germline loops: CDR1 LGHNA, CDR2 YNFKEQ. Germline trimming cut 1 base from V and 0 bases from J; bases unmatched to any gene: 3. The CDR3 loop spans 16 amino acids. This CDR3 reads CASSQGLAVNQETQYF. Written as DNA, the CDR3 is TGTGCCAGCAGCCAAGGACTAGCGGTTAACCAAGAGACCCAGTACTTC.

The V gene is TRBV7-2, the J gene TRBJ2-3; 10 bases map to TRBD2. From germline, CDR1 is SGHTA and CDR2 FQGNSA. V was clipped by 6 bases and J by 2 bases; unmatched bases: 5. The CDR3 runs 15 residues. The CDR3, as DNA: TGTGCCAGCAGAGCACTAGCGGGGCCCACAGATACGCAGTATTTT. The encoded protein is CASRALAGPTDTQYF.

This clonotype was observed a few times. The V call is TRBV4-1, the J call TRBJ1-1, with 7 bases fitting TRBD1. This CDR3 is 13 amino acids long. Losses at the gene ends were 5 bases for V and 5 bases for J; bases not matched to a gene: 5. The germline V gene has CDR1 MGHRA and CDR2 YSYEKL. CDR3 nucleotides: TGCGCCAGCAGCAAGATGACAGGGACTGAAGCTTTCTTT. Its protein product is CASSKMTGTEAFF.

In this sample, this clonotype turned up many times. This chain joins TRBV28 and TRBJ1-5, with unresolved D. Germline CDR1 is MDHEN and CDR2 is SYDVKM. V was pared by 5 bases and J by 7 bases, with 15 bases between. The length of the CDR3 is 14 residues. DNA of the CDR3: TGTGCCAGCAGTCTCTCTCTCGCCTCGCAGCCCCAGCATTTT. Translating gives CASSLSLASQPQHF.

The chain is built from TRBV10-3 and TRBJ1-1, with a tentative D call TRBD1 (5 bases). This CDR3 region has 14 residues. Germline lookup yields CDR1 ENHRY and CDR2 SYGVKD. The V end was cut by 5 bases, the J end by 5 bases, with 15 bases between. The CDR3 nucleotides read TGTGCCATCAGTTCGGGTGGAGGGGTAACTGAAGCTTTCTTT. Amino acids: CAISSGGGVTEAFF.

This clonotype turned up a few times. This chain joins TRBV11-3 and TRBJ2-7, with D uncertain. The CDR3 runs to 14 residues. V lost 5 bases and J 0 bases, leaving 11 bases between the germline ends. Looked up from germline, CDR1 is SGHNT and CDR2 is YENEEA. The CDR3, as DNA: TGTGCCAGCAGCCTCCCTTGGAGCTCCTACGAGCAGTACTTC. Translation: CASSLPWSSYEQYF.

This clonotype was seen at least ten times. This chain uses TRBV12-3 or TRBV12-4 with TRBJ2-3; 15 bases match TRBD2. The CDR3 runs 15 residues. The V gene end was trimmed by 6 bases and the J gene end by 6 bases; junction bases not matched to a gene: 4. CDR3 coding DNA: TGTGCCAGCAGCCTTGGGACTAGCGGGAGGGATACGCAGTATTTT. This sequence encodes CASSLGTSGRDTQYF.

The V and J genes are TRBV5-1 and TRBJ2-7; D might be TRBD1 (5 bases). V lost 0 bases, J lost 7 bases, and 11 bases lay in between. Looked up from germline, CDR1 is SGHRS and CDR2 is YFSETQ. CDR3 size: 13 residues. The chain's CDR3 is CASSLAVGPEQYF. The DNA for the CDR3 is TGCGCCAGCAGCTTGGCCGTGGGGCCGGAGCAGTACTTC.

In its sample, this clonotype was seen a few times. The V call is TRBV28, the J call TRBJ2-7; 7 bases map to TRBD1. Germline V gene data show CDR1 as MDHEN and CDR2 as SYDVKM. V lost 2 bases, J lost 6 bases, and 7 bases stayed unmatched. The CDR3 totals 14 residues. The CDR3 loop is CASSLGTASREQYF. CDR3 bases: TGTGCCAGCAGTTTAGGGACAGCCTCCCGCGAGCAGTACTTC.

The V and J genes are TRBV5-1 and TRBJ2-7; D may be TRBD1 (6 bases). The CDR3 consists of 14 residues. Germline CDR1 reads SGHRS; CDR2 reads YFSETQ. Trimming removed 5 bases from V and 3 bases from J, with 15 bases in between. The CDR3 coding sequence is TGCGCCAGCAGTCAAGGGACAACCTACTACGAGCAGTACTTC. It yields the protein CASSQGTTYYEQYF.

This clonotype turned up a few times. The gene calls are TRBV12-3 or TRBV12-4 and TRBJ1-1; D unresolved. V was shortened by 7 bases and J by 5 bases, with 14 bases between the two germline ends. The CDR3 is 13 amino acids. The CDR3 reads CASTLNPLTEAFF. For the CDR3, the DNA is TGTGCCAGCACCTTAAACCCCCTGACTGAAGCTTTCTTT.

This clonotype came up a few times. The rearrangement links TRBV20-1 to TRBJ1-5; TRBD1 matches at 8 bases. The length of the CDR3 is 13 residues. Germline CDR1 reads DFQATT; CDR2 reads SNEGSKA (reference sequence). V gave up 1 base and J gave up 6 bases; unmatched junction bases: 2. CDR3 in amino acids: CSARGQGFQPQHF. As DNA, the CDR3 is TGCAGTGCTAGAGGACAGGGGTTTCAGCCCCAGCATTTT.

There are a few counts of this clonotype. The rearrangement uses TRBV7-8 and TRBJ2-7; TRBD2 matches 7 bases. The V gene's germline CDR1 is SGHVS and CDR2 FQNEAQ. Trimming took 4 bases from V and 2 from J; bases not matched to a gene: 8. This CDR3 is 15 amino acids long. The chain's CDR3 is CASSSSGGSAYEQYF. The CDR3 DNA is TGTGCCAGCAGCTCCAGCGGCGGGAGTGCCTACGAGCAGTACTTC. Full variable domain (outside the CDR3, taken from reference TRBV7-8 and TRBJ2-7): GAGVSQSPRYKVAKRGQDVALRCDPISGHVSLFWYQQALGQGPEFLTYFQNEAQLDKSGLPSDRFFAERPEGSVSTLKIQRTQQEDSAVYLCASSSSGGSAYEQYFGPGTRLTVT.

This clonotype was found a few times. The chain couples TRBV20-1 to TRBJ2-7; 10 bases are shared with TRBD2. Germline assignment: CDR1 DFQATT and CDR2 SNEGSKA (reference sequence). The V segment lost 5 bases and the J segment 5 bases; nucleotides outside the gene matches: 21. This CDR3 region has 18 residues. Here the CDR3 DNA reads TGCAGTGCTGGACCCGGTGGGCTAGCGGGAGCCCACGTCAACGAGCAGTACTTC. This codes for CSAGPGGLAGAHVNEQYF.

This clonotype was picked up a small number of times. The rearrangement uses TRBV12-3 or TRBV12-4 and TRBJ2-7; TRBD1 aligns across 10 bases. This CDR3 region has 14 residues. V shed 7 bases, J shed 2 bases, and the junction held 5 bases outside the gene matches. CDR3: CASTPTGGPYEQYF. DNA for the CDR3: TGTGCCAGCACTCCGACAGGGGGCCCCTACGAGCAGTACTTC.

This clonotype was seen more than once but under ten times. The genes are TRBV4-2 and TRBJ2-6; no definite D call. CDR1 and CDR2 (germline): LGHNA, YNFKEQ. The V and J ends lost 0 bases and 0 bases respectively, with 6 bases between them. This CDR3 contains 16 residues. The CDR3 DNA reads TGTGCCAGCAGCCAAGATGGCAACTCTGGGGCCAACGTCCTGACTTTC. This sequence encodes CASSQDGNSGANVLTF.

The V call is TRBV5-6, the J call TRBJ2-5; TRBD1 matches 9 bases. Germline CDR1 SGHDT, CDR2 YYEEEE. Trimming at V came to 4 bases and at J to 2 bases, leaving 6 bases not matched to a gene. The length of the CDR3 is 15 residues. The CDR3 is CASSLKTGGQETQYF. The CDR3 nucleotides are TGTGCCAGCAGCCTTAAGACAGGGGGACAAGAGACCCAGTACTTC.

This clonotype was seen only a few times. CDR3 sequence reads: CASSLSRGGRLTNEQFF. For the CDR3, the DNA is TGTGCCAGCAGCTTATCTCGGGGCGGGAGGTTGACCAATGAGCAGTTCTTC. The V gene is TRBV5-6, the J gene TRBJ2-1; TRBD2 matches at 8 bases. The ends lost 2 bases at V and 6 bases at J; junction bases unmatched: 13. CDR3 size: 17 residues. The germline CDR1 and CDR2 sequences are SGHDT and YYEEEE. Together with reference TRBV5-6 and TRBJ2-1, the CDR3 gives the full variable domain: DAGVTQSPTHLIKTRGQQVTLRCSPKSGHDTVSWYQQALGQGPQFIFQYYEEEERQRGNFPDRFSGHQFPNYSSELNVNALLLGDSALYLCASSLSRGGRLTNEQFFGPGTRLTVL.

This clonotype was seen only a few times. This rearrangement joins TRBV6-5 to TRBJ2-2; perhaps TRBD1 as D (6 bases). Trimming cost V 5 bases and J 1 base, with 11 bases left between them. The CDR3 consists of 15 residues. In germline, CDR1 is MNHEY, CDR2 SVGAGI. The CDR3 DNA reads TGTGCCAGCAGTAACACAGGGAAGAACACCGGGGAGCTGTTTTTT. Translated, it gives CASSNTGKNTGELFF.

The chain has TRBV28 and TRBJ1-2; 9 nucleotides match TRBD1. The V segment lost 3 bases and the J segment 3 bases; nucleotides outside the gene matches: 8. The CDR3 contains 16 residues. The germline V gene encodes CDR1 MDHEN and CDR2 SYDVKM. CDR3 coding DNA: TGTGCCAGCAGTTTCTCGACCGGGACAGGGTACTATGGCTACACCTTC. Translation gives CASSFSTGTGYYGYTF.

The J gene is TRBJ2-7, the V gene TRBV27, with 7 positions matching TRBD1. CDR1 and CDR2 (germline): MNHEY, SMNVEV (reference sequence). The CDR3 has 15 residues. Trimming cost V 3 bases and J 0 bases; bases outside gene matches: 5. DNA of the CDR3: TGTGCCAGCAGTTTGACCGGGACAGTCTCCTACGAGCAGTACTTC. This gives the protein CASSLTGTVSYEQYF.

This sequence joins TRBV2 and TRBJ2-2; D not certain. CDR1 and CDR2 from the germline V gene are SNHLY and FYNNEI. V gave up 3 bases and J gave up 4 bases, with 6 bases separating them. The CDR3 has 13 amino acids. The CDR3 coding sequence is TGTGCCAGCAGTGATTCGTTCACCGGGGAGCTGTTTTTT. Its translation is CASSDSFTGELFF.

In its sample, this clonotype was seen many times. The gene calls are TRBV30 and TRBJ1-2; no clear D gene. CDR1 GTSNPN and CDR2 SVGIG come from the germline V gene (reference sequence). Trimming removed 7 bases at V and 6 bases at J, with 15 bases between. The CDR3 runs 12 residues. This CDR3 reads CALTEEVDGYTF. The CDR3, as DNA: TGTGCCTTGACCGAGGAGGTCGATGGCTACACCTTC.

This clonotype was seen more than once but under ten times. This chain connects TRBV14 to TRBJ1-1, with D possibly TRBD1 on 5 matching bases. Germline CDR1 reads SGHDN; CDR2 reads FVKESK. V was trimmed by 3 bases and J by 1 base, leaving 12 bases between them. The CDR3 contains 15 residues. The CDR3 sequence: CASSHSQRGNTEAFF. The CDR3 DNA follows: TGTGCCAGCAGCCACAGTCAGAGGGGGAACACTGAAGCTTTCTTT.

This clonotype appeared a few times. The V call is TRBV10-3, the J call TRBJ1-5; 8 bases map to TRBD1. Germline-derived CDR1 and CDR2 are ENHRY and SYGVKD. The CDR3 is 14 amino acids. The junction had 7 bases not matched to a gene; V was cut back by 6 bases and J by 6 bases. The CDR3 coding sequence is TGTGCCATCAGGGGGGACAGGTCAGGTCAGCCCCAGCATTTT. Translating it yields CAIRGDRSGQPQHF.

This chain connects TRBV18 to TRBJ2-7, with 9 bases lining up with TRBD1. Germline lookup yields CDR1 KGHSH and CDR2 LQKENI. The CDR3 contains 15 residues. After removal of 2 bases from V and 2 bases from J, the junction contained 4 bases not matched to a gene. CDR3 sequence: CASSPDRGATYEQYF. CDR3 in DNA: TGTGCCAGCTCACCAGACAGGGGGGCCACCTACGAGCAGTACTTC.

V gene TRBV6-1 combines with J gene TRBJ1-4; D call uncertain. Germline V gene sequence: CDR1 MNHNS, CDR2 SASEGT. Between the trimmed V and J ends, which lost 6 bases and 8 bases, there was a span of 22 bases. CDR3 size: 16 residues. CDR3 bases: TGTGCCAGCAGCCTCGACCCCGGGGTGAAGTCGGAAAAACTGTTTTTT. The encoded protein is CASSLDPGVKSEKLFF.